This TCR beta chain was found in a study of beta chain features in type 1 diabetes. The J segment lost 4 bases and the V segment lost 4 bases, leaving 7 bases of the junction unmatched. In germline, CDR1 is SGHRS, CDR2 YFSETQ. The CDR3 has 15 residues. cDNA synthesis used the whole RNA isolate, giving expressed TCRB sequences. Naive, central memory and regulatory T cell samples produced a mean of around 4 million reads. Repertoires were generated with immunoSEQ multiplex PCR, while TCRdb's copy carries only in-frame clones and drops some. The sample lists approximately 380,000 clones; about 15% were seen once.

This TCR derives from a young woman in good health. This sequence joins TRBV5-1 and TRBJ1-1, with TRBD1 matching 10 bases. The sequenced sample consisted of naive CD4+ T cells from blood. CDR3 residues: CASSVGQGLRTEAFF. CDR3 coding DNA: TGCGCCAGCAGCGTGGGACAGGGGTTGCGCACTGAAGCTTTCTTT.